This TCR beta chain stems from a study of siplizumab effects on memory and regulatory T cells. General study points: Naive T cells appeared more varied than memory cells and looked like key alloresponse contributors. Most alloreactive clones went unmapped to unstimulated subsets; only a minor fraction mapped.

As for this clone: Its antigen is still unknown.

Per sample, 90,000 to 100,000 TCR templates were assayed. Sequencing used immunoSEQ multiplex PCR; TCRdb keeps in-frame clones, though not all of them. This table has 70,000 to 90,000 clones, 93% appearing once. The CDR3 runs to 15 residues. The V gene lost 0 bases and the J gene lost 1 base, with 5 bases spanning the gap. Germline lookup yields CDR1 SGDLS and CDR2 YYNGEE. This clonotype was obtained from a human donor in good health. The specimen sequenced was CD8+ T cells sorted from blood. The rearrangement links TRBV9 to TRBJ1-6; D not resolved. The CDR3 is CASSVEWSYNSPLHF. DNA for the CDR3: TGTGCCAGCAGCGTAGAGTGGTCCTATAATTCACCCCTCCACTTT.